A single sample gave rise to the 31 T cell receptor beta chains below, sequenced in a study of cytomegalovirus exposure and HLA in healthy donors. Vbeta (60) and Jbeta (13) primers were used in the PCR. Libraries were prepared by immunoSEQ multiplex PCR; TCRdb keeps only in-frame clonotypes and omits some of them. The profile shows approximately 280,000 clones, 86% of them singletons. The sequenced sample consisted of PBMCs. These receptor sequences come from a middle-aged man in good health and CMV-seropositive.

The J gene is TRBJ2-7, the V gene TRBV7-3, with 8 positions matching TRBD1. The CDR3 consists of 15 residues. With 5 bases clipped from V and 1 base from J, the junction kept 7 bases outside the gene matches. Germline V gene data show CDR1 as SGHTA and CDR2 as FQGTGA. The CDR3 DNA follows: TGTGCCAGCAGCCCCGACAGGGGCCCATCCTACGAGCAGTACTTC. Translating gives CASSPDRGPSYEQYF. Supplemented by reference TRBV7-3 and TRBJ2-7, the full variable domain reads GAGVSQTPSNKVTEKGKYVELRCDPISGHTALYWYRQSLGQGPEFLIYFQGTGAADDSGLPNDRFFAVRPEGSVSTLKIQRTERGDSAVYLCASSPDRGPSYEQYFGPGTRLTVT.

The J gene is TRBJ2-1, the V gene TRBV6-5, with D hard to call. This CDR3 spans 13 amino acids. The V and J ends lost 4 bases and 3 bases respectively, with 7 bases between them. The germline V gene has CDR1 MNHEY and CDR2 SVGAGI. CDR3 sequence reads: CASSLGNYNEQFF. CDR3 nucleotide sequence: TGTGCCAGCAGTTTGGGCAACTACAATGAGCAGTTCTTC.

This chain connects TRBV5-1 to TRBJ2-7; 11 bases agree with TRBD2. The V and J ends lost 1 base and 2 bases, in that order; junction bases with no gene match: 5. Germline CDR1 is SGHRS and CDR2 is YFSETQ. This CDR3 is 16 amino acids long. CDR3 coding DNA: TGCGCCAGCAGCTTGACTAGCGGGAGCGTCACCTACGAGCAGTACTTC. Translated: CASSLTSGSVTYEQYF.

V usage is TRBV11-3 and J usage is TRBJ2-5; 8 bases are a match to TRBD2. V shed 1 base, J shed 5 bases, and the junction held 9 bases outside the gene matches. CDR1 and CDR2 (germline): SGHNT, YENEEA. This CDR3 is built from 16 residues. The CDR3 protein is CASSLGRAGGGETQYF. The CDR3 DNA reads TGTGCCAGCAGCTTAGGCCGCGCGGGAGGAGGCGAGACCCAGTACTTC.

Details on this clone: The junction differs from germline at one of its ends, possibly a read error. V gene TRBV29-1 combines with J gene TRBJ2-2; TRBD2 might be the D (5 bases). Per germline, CDR1 SQVTM and CDR2 ANQGSEA. This CDR3 comprises 13 residues. The CDR3 DNA sequence: TGCAGCGTGGAAGGACTCATCACCGGGGAGCTGTTTTTT. Translated: CSVEGLITGELFF.

V usage is TRBV7-2 and J usage is TRBJ1-1, with a tentative D call TRBD1 (6 bases). The V end lost 0 bases, the J end lost 5 bases, and 13 bases lay between the germline ends. In germline, CDR1 is SGHTA, CDR2 FQGNSA. CDR3 length equals 15 residues. CDR3 nucleotide sequence: TGTGCCAGCAGCTTAGCCCCGGGACACAGTACTGAAGCTTTCTTT. Protein product: CASSLAPGHSTEAFF.

The chain carries TRBV5-6 and TRBJ2-1, with D possibly TRBD1 on 6 matching bases. The CDR3 has 17 residues. Germline V lookup: CDR1 SGHDT, CDR2 YYEEEE. V was shortened by 4 bases and J by 4 bases, with 21 bases between the two germline ends. This chain's CDR3 is CASSTTGTRTFYNEQFF. Here the CDR3 DNA reads TGTGCCAGCAGCACAACCGGGACAAGAACCTTTTACAATGAGCAGTTCTTC. The whole variable domain, remainder taken from reference TRBV5-6 and TRBJ2-1, is DAGVTQSPTHLIKTRGQQVTLRCSPKSGHDTVSWYQQALGQGPQFIFQYYEEEERQRGNFPDRFSGHQFPNYSSELNVNALLLGDSALYLCASSTTGTRTFYNEQFFGPGTRLTVL.

This chain uses TRBV5-6 with TRBJ1-1; the D is unclear. The CDR3 has 13 amino acids. V was clipped by 4 bases and J by 8 bases, with 15 bases between them. The germline V gene has CDR1 SGHDT and CDR2 YYEEEE. CDR3 amino acids: CASSPQRGREAFF. Written as DNA, the CDR3 is TGTGCCAGCAGCCCCCAGCGGGGTCGAGAAGCTTTCTTT. Looking up the rest from reference TRBV5-6 and TRBJ1-1 gives the full variable domain: DAGVTQSPTHLIKTRGQQVTLRCSPKSGHDTVSWYQQALGQGPQFIFQYYEEEERQRGNFPDRFSGHQFPNYSSELNVNALLLGDSALYLCASSPQRGREAFFGQGTRLTVV.

The gene calls are TRBV29-1 and TRBJ2-7; 9 bases match TRBD1. CDR3 length: 14 residues. From germline, CDR1 is SQVTM and CDR2 ANQGSEA. V lost 6 bases to trimming and J lost 3 bases; unmatched junction nucleotides: 9. CDR3 nucleotides: TGCAGCGTCAACCCCGGGACAGGGCGCTACGAGCAGTACTTC. It specifies CSVNPGTGRYEQYF.

V and J are TRBV25-1 and TRBJ2-3, with a tentative D call TRBD1 (5 bases). The V gene lost 2 bases and the J gene lost 3 bases, with 15 bases spanning the gap. CDR3 length: 16 residues. Per germline, CDR1 MGHDK and CDR2 SYGVNS. The CDR3, as DNA: TGTGCCAGCAGTGAACCGCGGCAGGGTCCAACAGATACGCAGTATTTT. Amino acid sequence: CASSEPRQGPTDTQYF.

The chain couples TRBV4-1 to TRBJ2-2, with 10 bases that match TRBD2. The CDR3 has 14 amino acids. Germline V gene lookup returns CDR1 MGHRA and CDR2 YSYEKL. Trimming cost V 5 bases and J 8 bases; bases outside gene matches: 5. The CDR3 nucleotides read TGCGCCAGCAGCGCTCTAGCGGGAGTAGGGGAGCTGTTTTTT. Translation: CASSALAGVGELFF.

The chain combines TRBV7-8 with TRBJ1-6; 7 positions agree with TRBD1. V shed 5 bases, J shed 7 bases, and the junction held 5 bases outside the gene matches. Germline V gene lookup returns CDR1 SGHVS and CDR2 FQNEAQ. The CDR3 has 14 amino acids. CDR3 protein: CASSPDRTNSPLHF. Here the CDR3 DNA reads TGTGCCAGCAGCCCGGACAGGACCAATTCACCCCTCCACTTT.

The V gene is TRBV5-1, the J gene TRBJ2-5, with D possibly being TRBD1 (5 bases). CDR3 length: 15 residues. Trimming pared 1 base from V and 1 base from J, leaving 11 bases between. In germline, CDR1 is SGHRS, CDR2 YFSETQ. CDR3 sequence reads: CASSLRGGAQETQYF. CDR3 nucleotide sequence: TGCGCCAGCAGCTTGAGGGGCGGCGCCCAAGAGACCCAGTACTTC.

This clone was seen once. This sequence joins TRBV19 and TRBJ1-5; D is uncertain. The length of the CDR3 is 14 residues. Trimming took off 6 bases at V and 3 bases at J, with 12 bases between the two ends. CDR1 and CDR2 from the germline V gene are LNHDA and SQIVND (reference sequence). The CDR3 region is CASSEWQDNQPQHF. The DNA for the CDR3 is TGTGCCAGTAGCGAATGGCAGGACAATCAGCCCCAGCATTTT.

This rearrangement joins TRBV7-9 to TRBJ2-1; 8 bases agree with TRBD2. Unmatched junction bases numbered 4, after V lost 1 base and J lost 2 bases. The CDR3 covers 16 residues. In germline, CDR1 is SEHNR, CDR2 FQNEAQ (reference sequence). The CDR3 reads CASSLGLAGTYNEQFF. CDR3 DNA sequence: TGTGCCAGCAGCTTAGGTCTAGCGGGTACCTACAATGAGCAGTTCTTC.

The chain is built from TRBV30 and TRBJ2-4; the D gene is possibly TRBD2 (5 bases). The CDR3 covers 14 residues. Germline lookup yields CDR1 GTSNPN and CDR2 SVGIG (reference sequence). Trimming cost V 0 bases and J 5 bases, with 11 bases left between them. CDR3 protein: CAWSVAARQNIQYF. The CDR3, as DNA: TGTGCCTGGAGTGTAGCGGCTAGACAAAACATTCAGTACTTC.

The chain couples TRBV4-2 to TRBJ2-2; TRBD2 matches at 7 bases. V trimming: 5 bases; J trimming: 4 bases; junction bases outside the gene matches: 7. The CDR3 length is 15 residues. The germline CDR1 and CDR2 sequences are LGHNA and YNFKEQ. CDR3 nucleotide sequence: TGTGCCAGCAGCAGGTGGGAGGGCCTCACCGGGGAGCTGTTTTTT. Amino acids: CASSRWEGLTGELFF.

The chain joins TRBV6-6 to TRBJ2-3; D remains unclear. This CDR3 has 16 residues. Germline loops: CDR1 MNHNY, CDR2 SVGAGI (reference sequence). Trimming removed 2 bases at V and 2 bases at J, with 14 bases between. The DNA for the CDR3 is TGTGCCAGCAGTTACCAAAGCTCCCCTTTCACAGATACGCAGTATTTT. It translates to CASSYQSSPFTDTQYF.

The chain has TRBV7-9 and TRBJ2-1; TRBD1 agrees at 8 bases. The length of the CDR3 is 15 residues. From germline, CDR1 is SEHNR and CDR2 FQNEAQ (reference sequence). J lost 4 bases, V lost 4 bases, and 6 bases had no gene match. CDR3 residues: CASSSGQDSYNEQFF. The CDR3 DNA reads TGTGCCAGCAGCTCGGGACAGGATTCTTACAATGAGCAGTTCTTC.

The rearrangement uses TRBV4-1 and TRBJ2-7, with D unresolved. The germline V gene encodes CDR1 MGHRA and CDR2 YSYEKL. Deletions cut 0 bases from V and 0 bases from J, with 12 bases between. The length of the CDR3 is 16 residues. The DNA for the CDR3 is TGCGCCAGCAGCCAAGATGGAGCTAGTCGCTCCTACGAGCAGTACTTC. Translating it yields CASSQDGASRSYEQYF.

The V gene is TRBV7-2, the J gene TRBJ2-6, with 7 bases lining up with TRBD1. The CDR3 has 16 amino acids. Germline-derived CDR1 and CDR2 are SGHTA and FQGNSA. J was trimmed by 2 bases and V by 5 bases; bases with no gene match: 6. The CDR3 is CASSHTQGAGANVLTF. CDR3 nucleotide sequence: TGTGCCAGCAGCCACACGCAGGGGGCTGGGGCCAACGTCCTGACTTTC.

The chain carries TRBV28 and TRBJ2-7; TRBD2 aligns across 15 bases. With 6 bases clipped from V and 4 bases from J, the junction kept 4 bases outside the gene matches. The CDR3 extends over 15 amino acids. CDR1 and CDR2 (germline): MDHEN, SYDVKM. The CDR3 DNA reads TGTGCCAGCAGAATCGGACTAGCGGGAGGGTACGAGCAGTACTTC. This gives the protein CASRIGLAGGYEQYF.

The rearrangement joins TRBV30 to TRBJ2-5; 8 nucleotides match TRBD1. Germline trimming cut 8 bases from V and 7 bases from J; bases unmatched to any gene: 12. Per germline, CDR1 GTSNPN and CDR2 SVGIG (reference sequence). The CDR3 spans 13 residues. The CDR3 spells CAGAGTGGGTQYF. The CDR3 bases are TGTGCCGGGGCGGGAACAGGGGGAGGGACCCAGTACTTC.

This clone was counted a single time. V usage is TRBV7-8 and J usage is TRBJ1-2; TRBD1 agrees at 11 bases. Germline CDR1 SGHVS, CDR2 FQNEAQ. Germline trimming cut 4 bases from V and 4 bases from J; bases unmatched to any gene: 2. There are 14 residues in the CDR3. The DNA for the CDR3 is TGTGCCAGCAGCTCTGGGACAGGGGGCTATGGCTACACCTTC. Its translation: CASSSGTGGYGYTF.

The chain is built from TRBV15 and TRBJ2-1, with TRBD1 matching over 12 bases. The ends lost 1 base at V and 8 bases at J; junction bases unmatched: 3. The CDR3 contains 15 residues. In germline, CDR1 is LNHNV, CDR2 YYDKDF (reference sequence). The CDR3 spells CATSRAGTGGDEQFF. CDR3 sequence (DNA): TGTGCCACCAGCAGAGCGGGGACAGGGGGCGATGAGCAGTTCTTC.

This chain joins TRBV6-5 and TRBJ1-1; D is possibly TRBD1 (5 bases). V lost 3 bases, J lost 7 bases, and 15 bases lay in between. The CDR3 sequence is 14 residues long. The germline CDR1 and CDR2 sequences are MNHEY and SVGAGI. CDR3 loop: CASSYGGAAHEAFF. In DNA, the CDR3 is TGTGCCAGCAGTTATGGCGGGGCCGCACATGAAGCTTTCTTT.

V gene TRBV28 combines with J gene TRBJ2-4, with D tentatively TRBD2 (5 bases). Germline CDR1 MDHEN, CDR2 SYDVKM. V gave up 6 bases and J gave up 9 bases, with 15 bases separating them. The CDR3 extends over 13 amino acids. In DNA form, the CDR3 reads TGTGCCAGCAGCACCCCGGGGTTAAGCATTCAGTACTTC. It codes for CASSTPGLSIQYF.

The J gene is TRBJ2-5, the V gene TRBV29-1; 8 nucleotides match TRBD1. Germline values: CDR1 SQVTM, CDR2 ANQGSEA. There are 13 residues in the CDR3. Germline trimming cut 0 bases from V and 5 bases from J; bases unmatched to any gene: 2. The CDR3 DNA reads as TGCAGCGTTGAAGACAGGGGGCTGGAGACCCAGTACTTC. Residues: CSVEDRGLETQYF.

V gene TRBV19 combines with J gene TRBJ2-1; TRBD2 matches at 9 bases. Germline assignment: CDR1 LNHDA and CDR2 SQIVND (reference sequence). Germline trimming cut 5 bases from V and 0 bases from J; bases unmatched to any gene: 5. There are 16 residues in the CDR3. For the CDR3, the DNA is TGTGCCAGTAGTTTTAGCGGGGGAAGCTCCTACAATGAGCAGTTCTTC. This codes for CASSFSGGSSYNEQFF. The full variable domain, completed using reference TRBV19 and TRBJ2-1, is DGGITQSPKYLFRKEGQNVTLSCEQNLNHDAMYWYRQDPGQGLRLIYYSQIVNDFQKGDIAEGYSVSREKKESFPLTVTSAQKNPTAFYLCASSFSGGSSYNEQFFGPGTRLTVL.

Comment on this clone: One end of the junction varies from germline; a read error may be responsible. The chain uses TRBV7-9 and TRBJ2-3; 7 bases are a match to TRBD2. Germline lookup yields CDR1 SEHNR and CDR2 FQNEAQ (reference sequence). This CDR3 is 18 amino acids long. CDR3 sequence reads: CSSSSVKAGTTKTDTQYF. The CDR3 DNA is TGTTCCAGCAGCTCAGTAAAGGCCGGGACTACCAAAACAGATACGCAGTATTTT. The full variable domain, rest sourced from reference TRBV7-9 and TRBJ2-3, is DTGVSQNPRHKITKRGQNVTFRCDPISEHNRLYWYRQTLGQGPEFLTYFQNEAQLEKSRLLSDRFSAERPKGSFSTLEIQRTEQGDSAMYLCSSSSVKAGTTKTDTQYFGPGTRLTVL.

This clone was observed a single time. The chain recombines TRBV28 with TRBJ1-5; the match to TRBD1 covers 8 bases. V shed 4 bases, J shed 2 bases, and the junction held 4 bases outside the gene matches. The CDR3 is made up of 15 amino acids. The germline gives CDR1 MDHEN, CDR2 SYDVKM. The CDR3 DNA reads TGTGCCAGCAGTTCTCAGGGGGCGGGCAATCAGCCCCAGCATTTT. Protein sequence: CASSSQGAGNQPQHF.